Each of the 3 T cell receptor beta chains below was sequenced from the same sample in a study of T cell responses to AZD1222 COVID-19 vaccine (dated by TCRdb to about 2021). The library relied on the immunoSEQ multiplex PCR assay. Entries here come from immuneACCESS through TCRdb and include only in-frame sequences with V and J called. Some clones fail to appear in such tables; in the studies checked, an unresolved V gene covers under half of the shortfall, and the cause of the remainder is unknown. For this sample there are over 150,000 clones; 90% appear just once. The biggest ten clones account for about 1.6% of the sample. This specimen's time point label, per the study, means: baseline before first vaccination. Sequenced here: peripheral blood, sampled on day 0 of AZD1222 vaccination. The source of these receptors is an adult in good health.

Regarding this clone: This CDR3 is also generated by other DNA sequences in the sample. The V and J genes are TRBV7-3 and TRBJ2-2; 15 bases are a match to TRBD2. The CDR3 consists of 18 residues. With 4 bases clipped from V and 4 bases from J, the junction kept 7 bases outside the gene matches. CDR1 is SGHTA, CDR2 FQGTGA, per germline. CDR3 amino acids: CASSSGLAGGPGTGELFF. The CDR3, as DNA: TGTGCCAGCAGCTCCGGACTAGCGGGGGGGCCGGGCACCGGGGAGCTGTTTTTT.

This clone was found once. The chain employs TRBV7-9 and TRBJ1-1; D is uncertain. V dropped 1 base and J dropped 5 bases, with 11 bases sitting between them. In germline, CDR1 is SEHNR, CDR2 FQNEAQ (reference sequence). The CDR3 contains 14 residues. The CDR3 DNA follows: TGTGCCAGCAGCTTAGGGGGTAGTGTTACTGAAGCTTTCTTT. It yields the protein CASSLGGSVTEAFF.

The chain joins TRBV25-1 to TRBJ1-1; D not certain. Germline V CDR1 and CDR2: MGHDK, SYGVNS. This CDR3 contains 14 residues. V was trimmed by 4 bases and J by 1 base, leaving 10 bases between them. The CDR3: CASSVRDENTEAFF. The CDR3 DNA sequence: TGTGCCAGCAGTGTCCGGGATGAGAACACTGAAGCTTTCTTT. Full variable domain (outside the CDR3, taken from reference TRBV25-1 and TRBJ1-1): EADIYQTPRYLVIGTGKKITLECSQTMGHDKMYWYQQDPGMELHLIHYSYGVNSTEKGDLSSESTVSRIRTEHFPLTLESARPSHTSQYLCASSVRDENTEAFFGQGTRLTVV.